This passage covers 12 T cell receptor beta chains from one sample sequenced in a study of blood T cell repertoires in COVID-19. Here immunoSEQ multiplex PCR was the method, and the copy in TCRdb shows in-frame clones only, minus some. Among 200,000 to 250,000 clones listed, approximately 80% were seen once. Sequenced input: PBMCs or T cells enriched from blood (not recorded which). The receptors here all came from a woman aged 45-65 years with acute COVID-19.

The chain combines TRBV28 with TRBJ1-5; D uncertain. The V end lost 2 bases, the J end lost 1 base, and 6 bases lay between the germline ends. Germline loops: CDR1 MDHEN, CDR2 SYDVKM. The CDR3 runs to 14 residues. The chain's CDR3 is CASSLLWSNQPQHF. Here the CDR3 DNA reads TGTGCCAGCAGTTTACTATGGAGCAATCAGCCCCAGCATTTT.

The chain links TRBV7-9 to TRBJ1-2; 8 bases fit TRBD1. Germline V lookup: CDR1 SEHNR, CDR2 FQNEAQ (reference sequence). J gave up 3 bases and V 1 base, and 4 bases lay outside the gene matches. The CDR3 length is 15 residues. CDR3 amino acids: CASSLVAGGDYGYTF. CDR3 DNA: TGTGCCAGCAGCTTAGTAGCAGGGGGCGACTATGGCTACACCTTC.

The chain couples TRBV4-1 to TRBJ1-1; D is uncertain. The CDR3 length is 16 residues. Germline V gene lookup returns CDR1 MGHRA and CDR2 YSYEKL. The V end lost 3 bases, the J end lost 3 bases, and 17 bases lay between the germline ends. The CDR3: CASSHHKSRRDTEAFF. CDR3 sequence (DNA): TGCGCCAGCAGCCACCACAAATCCCGGCGGGACACTGAAGCTTTCTTT.

This CDR3 reads CASSLERGSTYEQYF. CDR3 DNA: TGTGCCAGCAGTCTAGAGCGGGGGAGCACCTACGAGCAGTACTTC. The chain couples TRBV11-1 to TRBJ2-7; 8 bases are a match to TRBD2. Per germline, CDR1 SGHAT and CDR2 FQDESV (reference sequence). The V and J ends lost 6 bases and 2 bases, in that order; junction bases with no gene match: 9. CDR3 size: 15 residues. Complete variable domain (other parts from reference TRBV11-1 and TRBJ2-7): EAEVAQSPRYKITEKSQAVAFWCDPISGHATLYWYRQILGQGPELLVQFQDESVVDDSQLPKDRFSAERLKGVDSTLKIQPAELGDSAMYLCASSLERGSTYEQYFGPGTRLTVT.

V is TRBV7-2 and J is TRBJ2-1; 15 positions match TRBD2. CDR3 length equals 16 residues. Germline-derived CDR1 and CDR2 are SGHTA and FQGNSA. After removal of 5 bases from V and 7 bases from J, the junction contained 6 bases not matched to a gene. The CDR3 loop is CASSMGLAGGNNEQFF. CDR3 DNA sequence: TGTGCCAGCAGCATGGGACTAGCGGGGGGAAATAATGAGCAGTTCTTC.

This clone is a singleton in its sample. The chain joins TRBV7-2 to TRBJ2-5, with D perhaps TRBD2 (6 bases). V lost 0 bases to trimming and J lost 1 base, with 9 bases between them. Germline assignment: CDR1 SGHTA and CDR2 FQGNSA. CDR3 length equals 15 residues. CDR3 nucleotides: TGTGCCAGCAGCTTAGCCGGGGGTGTCCAAGAGACCCAGTACTTC. Protein product: CASSLAGGVQETQYF.

The chain uses TRBV6-2 or TRBV6-3 and TRBJ2-1; D uncertain. Germline assignment: CDR1 MNHEY and CDR2 SVGEGT. V shed 4 bases and J shed 4 bases, with 8 bases lying between them. The CDR3 is made up of 13 amino acids. CDR3 sequence: CASSSPRYNEQFF. CDR3 coding DNA: TGTGCCAGCAGTTCCCCCCGGTACAATGAGCAGTTCTTC.

The rearrangement uses TRBV7-8 and TRBJ2-1; TRBD2 agrees at 7 bases. Germline CDR1 is SGHVS and CDR2 is FQNEAQ. With 1 base clipped from V and 0 bases from J, the junction kept 3 bases outside the gene matches. There are 16 residues in the CDR3. The CDR3 DNA reads as TGTGCCAGCAGCTTAGTGGGAGGGAGCTCCTACAATGAGCAGTTCTTC. Translated: CASSLVGGSSYNEQFF.

V gene TRBV18 combines with J gene TRBJ2-2; D is possibly TRBD1 (6 bases). The V gene lost 8 bases and the J gene lost 1 base, with 14 bases spanning the gap. In germline, CDR1 is KGHSH, CDR2 LQKENI. The CDR3 is 15 residues long. The CDR3 spells CASPKQQGNTGELFF. The CDR3 coding sequence is TGTGCCAGCCCTAAACAACAGGGGAACACCGGGGAGCTGTTTTTT.

The chain carries TRBV7-2 and TRBJ2-1; TRBD2 matches 10 bases. Unmatched junction bases numbered 11, after V lost 6 bases and J lost 3 bases. Germline V CDR1 and CDR2: SGHTA, FQGNSA. The CDR3 sequence is 17 residues long. The CDR3 DNA is TGTGCCAGCAGTACCGGAGGGACTAGCGCGGGCTACAATGAGCAGTTCTTC. Its translation is CASSTGGTSAGYNEQFF.

The chain is built from TRBV28 and TRBJ2-7; D remains unclear. Trimming cost V 5 bases and J 4 bases, with 12 bases left between them. The CDR3 is made up of 13 amino acids. Looked up from germline, CDR1 is MDHEN and CDR2 is SYDVKM. CDR3 DNA sequence: TGTGCCAGCAGTGGCGACAAGAGATACGAGCAGTACTTC. Its translation: CASSGDKRYEQYF.

The genes are TRBV11-2 and TRBJ1-4, with D hard to call. Germline V gives CDR1 SGHAT, CDR2 FQNNGV. Trimming left V 6 bases short and J 5 bases short, with 10 bases between. The CDR3 has 13 amino acids. The CDR3 here is CASRRSINEKLFF. The CDR3 region has the DNA TGTGCCAGCAGAAGGAGTATCAATGAAAAACTGTTTTTT.